The 22 T cell receptor beta chains given below trace back to one sample, sequenced in a study of blood T cells in healthy people across ages. Combining a sample-barcoded 5' primer with a J-beta primer mix, a second PCR ran for about 7 to 11 cycles. TCRdb re-called the 5' RACE reads through MiXCR, storing one row per CDR3 protein. This sample has 1.5 million to 2 million distinct CDR3 sequences, with roughly 32% found just once. Input material: blood. The receptors shown here come from a woman aged 25-40 years in good health.

The J gene is TRBJ2-7, the V gene TRBV21-1; the D call TRBD2 from the table was never checked on the DNA. TRBV21-1 corresponds to a pseudogene. The CDR3 is made up of 15 amino acids. The DNA for the CDR3 is TGTGCCAGCAGCAAAGACCAGCGGGGTTCCTACGAGCAGTACTTC. Encoded protein: CASSKDQRGSYEQYF.

This clonotype came up a few times. V is TRBV5-1 and J is TRBJ2-1; 7 bases fit TRBD1. Germline values: CDR1 SGHRS, CDR2 YFSETQ. The CDR3 is 15 residues long. The V gene end was trimmed by 3 bases and the J gene end by 8 bases; junction bases not matched to a gene: 11. CDR3 bases: TGCGCCAGCAGCTCCCGACGACAGGGTCTCCATGAGCAGTTCTTC. Translating it yields CASSSRRQGLHEQFF.

The V and J genes are TRBV7-3 and TRBJ2-1, with TRBD1 as a possible D gene (5 bases). The V end lost 5 bases, the J end lost 6 bases, and 14 bases lay between the germline ends. This CDR3 contains 14 residues. Looked up from germline, CDR1 is SGHTA and CDR2 is FQGTGA. In nucleotides, the CDR3 is TGTGCCAGCAGCCGGACACTGCAAGGCAATGAGCAGTTCTTC. It is translated as CASSRTLQGNEQFF.

This rearrangement joins TRBV29-1 to TRBJ2-1; unclear D gene. This CDR3 comprises 15 residues. Germline V CDR1 and CDR2: SQVTM, ANQGSEA. Deletions cut 5 bases from V and 3 bases from J, with 17 bases between. The CDR3 sequence is CSVRWPRRDYNEQFF. As DNA, the CDR3 is TGCAGCGTTCGGTGGCCGCGCAGAGACTACAATGAGCAGTTCTTC.

This clonotype showed up just a few times. V and J are TRBV28 and TRBJ2-1; the D gene could be TRBD1 or TRBD2 (5 bases each). The CDR3 is 16 residues long. CDR1 and CDR2 (germline): MDHEN, SYDVKM. V gave up 5 bases and J gave up 7 bases, with 21 bases separating them. In nucleotides, the CDR3 is TGTGCCAGCAGTCCACCTCAGAGGGGCGAGGGGAATGAGCAGTTCTTC. Encoded protein: CASSPPQRGEGNEQFF.

The chain is built from TRBV6-5 and TRBJ1-2; no reliable D call. Germline V gene lookup returns CDR1 MNHEY and CDR2 SVGAGI. The CDR3 loop spans 15 amino acids. V shed 5 bases and J shed 4 bases, with 17 bases lying between them. The DNA for the CDR3 is TGTGCCAGCAGTCTCTCCCTCCCGGCCCTCTATGGCTACACCTTC. This sequence encodes CASSLSLPALYGYTF.

The chain uses TRBV20-1 and TRBJ2-7; 9 nucleotides match TRBD2. The CDR3 spans 17 residues. The J segment lost 1 base and the V segment lost 0 bases, leaving 10 bases of the junction unmatched. Germline CDR1 and CDR2: DFQATT and SNEGSKA (reference sequence). CDR3 amino acids: CSARDLMRRGGSYEQYF. CDR3 bases: TGCAGTGCTAGAGATTTAATGAGGCGGGGGGGTTCCTACGAGCAGTACTTC.

In its sample, this clonotype was seen a few times. V gene TRBV6-6 combines with J gene TRBJ2-5; D is possibly TRBD2 (6 bases). V lost 6 bases to trimming and J lost 4 bases, with 15 bases between them. The germline gives CDR1 MNHNY, CDR2 SVGAGI (reference sequence). The CDR3 runs 14 residues. The CDR3 sequence: CASSPVERVETQYF. The CDR3 DNA follows: TGTGCCAGCAGCCCAGTCGAGCGGGTAGAGACCCAGTACTTC.

In this sample, this clonotype turned up once. Here the CDR3 DNA reads TGCAGTGCCCTCAAGGCCGGGATCTCCCTCTCTGGGGCCAACGTCCTGACTTTC. Its protein is CSALKAGISLSGANVLTF. The chain combines TRBV20-1 with TRBJ2-6; perhaps TRBD2 as D (5 bases). Germline V gene sequence: CDR1 DFQATT, CDR2 SNEGSKA (reference sequence). The CDR3 runs 18 residues. V was shortened by 6 bases and J by 0 bases, with 21 bases between the two germline ends.

The rearrangement uses TRBV27 and TRBJ2-1, with TRBD1 identical over 9 bases. This CDR3 contains 17 residues. J lost 9 bases, V lost 5 bases, and 17 bases had no gene match. CDR1 and CDR2 (germline): MNHEY, SMNVEV (reference sequence). CDR3 bases: TGTGCCAGCAGTGCGGGACAGGGAGTGAGAGTAGGACCTGAGCAGTTCTTC. Its translation is CASSAGQGVRVGPEQFF.

The table lists this clonotype with a few counts. This sequence joins TRBV24-1 and TRBJ2-5, with 10 positions matching TRBD2. Looked up from germline, CDR1 is KGHDR and CDR2 is SFDVKD. CDR3 length equals 15 residues. Losses at the gene ends were 3 bases for V and 4 bases for J; bases not matched to a gene: 4. The CDR3: CATSDSGGDLETQYF. For the CDR3, the DNA is TGTGCCACCAGTGATAGCGGGGGGGACCTAGAGACCCAGTACTTC.

The table lists this clonotype with a few counts. The chain joins TRBV20-1 to TRBJ2-1, with 8 bases identical to TRBD1. The trim removed 6 bases at V and 4 bases at J, leaving 8 bases unmatched. In germline, CDR1 is DFQATT, CDR2 SNEGSKA (reference sequence). The CDR3 is made up of 14 amino acids. The CDR3 is CSAPRQGRYNEQFF. For the CDR3, the DNA is TGCAGTGCCCCTCGACAGGGGCGTTACAATGAGCAGTTCTTC.

CDR3: CASSDMAGFTDTQYF. CDR3 bases: TGTGCCAGCAGTGATATGGCGGGATTCACAGATACGCAGTATTTT. This chain uses TRBV6-1 with TRBJ2-3, with TRBD2 as a possible D gene (6 bases). The ends were cut back, 3 bases at V and 2 bases at J, with 12 bases in the middle. Germline-derived CDR1 and CDR2 are MNHNS and SASEGT. This CDR3 has 15 amino acids.

This clonotype was seen ten or more times. The chain employs TRBV10-3 and TRBJ1-5; 7 bases match TRBD1. Germline loops: CDR1 ENHRY, CDR2 SYGVKD. The trim removed 10 bases at V and 4 bases at J, leaving 7 bases unmatched. CDR3 length: 13 amino acids. CDR3 loop: CASTGQINQPQHF. The CDR3 DNA sequence: TGTGCCAGTACGGGACAGATTAATCAGCCCCAGCATTTT.

As to this clonotype: It may be a read error: a sequence one base away is much more abundant. The V and J genes are TRBV5-5 and TRBJ2-3; 9 nucleotides line up with TRBD2. Germline CDR1 SGHKS, CDR2 YYEKEE (reference sequence). The CDR3 contains 15 residues. V lost 0 bases to trimming and J lost 4 bases; unmatched junction nucleotides: 3. The DNA of the CDR3 is TGTGCCAGCAGCTTGGCTAGCGGGGCGTCAGATACGCAGTATTTT. Encoded protein: CASSLASGASDTQYF. Based on the CDR3 plus reference TRBV5-5 and TRBJ2-3, the full variable domain is DAGVTQSPTHLIKTRGQQVTLRCSPISGHKSVSWYQQVLGQGPQFIFQYYEKEERGRGNFPDRFSARQFPNYSSELNVNALLLGDSALYLCASSLASGASDTQYFGPGTRLTVL.

This clonotype was counted many times. The chain couples TRBV7-9 to TRBJ2-7; no firm D call. Looked up from germline, CDR1 is SEHNR and CDR2 is FQNEAQ (reference sequence). The CDR3 sequence is 13 residues long. The ends were cut back, 5 bases at V and 2 bases at J, with 10 bases in the middle. As DNA, the CDR3 is TGTGCCAGCAGCCAAGGATTTACCTACGAGCAGTACTTC. Its protein product is CASSQGFTYEQYF.

This clonotype was seen a handful of times. V usage is TRBV20-1 and J usage is TRBJ1-5; no reliable D call. This CDR3 is 14 amino acids long. Germline CDR1 is DFQATT and CDR2 is SNEGSKA (reference sequence). V was clipped by 2 bases and J by 3 bases, with 11 bases between them. The DNA for the CDR3 is TGCAGTGCTAGAAGATTATCTAACAATCAGCCCCAGCATTTT. It yields the protein CSARRLSNNQPQHF.

The V gene is TRBV27, the J gene TRBJ2-6; 7 bases line up with TRBD1. This CDR3 is built from 19 residues. Per the germline V gene, CDR1 is MNHEY and CDR2 is SMNVEV (reference sequence). V dropped 5 bases and J dropped 0; count of bases not matched to a gene: 13. The CDR3 DNA follows: TGTGCCAGCAGTGGCCATGGTCAGGGGGTGAGCTCTGGGGCCAACGTCCTGACTTTC. The encoded protein is CASSGHGQGVSSGANVLTF.

CDR3 sequence: CASSFAGTNEQFF. The CDR3 DNA reads as TGTGCCAGCAGTTTTGCGGGTACGAATGAGCAGTTCTTC. The chain has TRBV27 and TRBJ2-1; D possibly corresponds to TRBD2 (5 bases). V shed 3 bases and J shed 7 bases, with 10 bases lying between them. CDR3 length equals 13 residues. Germline V CDR1 and CDR2: MNHEY, SMNVEV (reference sequence).

The chain joins TRBV5-1 to TRBJ2-2; 8 bases match TRBD1. The length of the CDR3 is 16 residues. With 4 bases clipped from V and 5 bases from J, the junction kept 10 bases outside the gene matches. Germline CDR1 SGHRS, CDR2 YFSETQ. The CDR3 DNA reads TGCGCCAGCAGCGAAACTCCAGGGGGCCGGACCGGGGAGCTGTTTTTT. Translated: CASSETPGGRTGELFF. Variable domain in full (rest from reference TRBV5-1 and TRBJ2-2): KAGVTQTPRYLIKTRGQQVTLSCSPISGHRSVSWYQQTPGQGLQFLFEYFSETQRNKGNFPGRFSGRQFSNSRSEMNVSTLELGDSALYLCASSETPGGRTGELFFGEGSRLTVL.

The V and J genes are TRBV12-3 or TRBV12-4 and TRBJ2-5; TRBD2 is a possible D gene (6 bases). With the DNA end fitting TRBJ2-7 better, the J assignment may be wrong. The length of the CDR3 is 16 residues. Here the CDR3 reads CASSLMVDDRGDEQYF. In DNA, the CDR3 is TGTGCCAGCAGTTTAATGGTGGACGATCGCGGGGACGAGCAGTACTTC.

The chain has TRBV30 and TRBJ2-1, with D uncertain. CDR3 length equals 13 residues. Trimming left V 4 bases short and J 10 bases short, with 17 bases between. Germline lookup yields CDR1 GTSNPN and CDR2 SVGIG (reference sequence). Here the CDR3 DNA reads TGTGCCTGGAAACTTGGCTTAACGACCGAGCAGTTCTTC. This codes for CAWKLGLTTEQFF.